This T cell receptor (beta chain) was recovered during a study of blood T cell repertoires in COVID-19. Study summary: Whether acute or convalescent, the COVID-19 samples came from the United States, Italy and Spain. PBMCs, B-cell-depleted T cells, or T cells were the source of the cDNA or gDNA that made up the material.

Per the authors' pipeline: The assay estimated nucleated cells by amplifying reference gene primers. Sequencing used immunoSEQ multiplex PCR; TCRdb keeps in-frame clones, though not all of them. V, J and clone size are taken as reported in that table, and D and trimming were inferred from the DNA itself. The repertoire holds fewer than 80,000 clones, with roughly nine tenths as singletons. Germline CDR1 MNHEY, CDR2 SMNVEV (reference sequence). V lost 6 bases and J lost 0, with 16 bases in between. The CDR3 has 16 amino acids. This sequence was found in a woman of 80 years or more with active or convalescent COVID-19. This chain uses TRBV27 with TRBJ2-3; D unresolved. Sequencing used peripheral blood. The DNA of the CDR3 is TGTGCCAGCAGACCCCGACCAAACTACAGCACAGATACGCAGTATTTT. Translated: CASRPRPNYSTDTQYF.